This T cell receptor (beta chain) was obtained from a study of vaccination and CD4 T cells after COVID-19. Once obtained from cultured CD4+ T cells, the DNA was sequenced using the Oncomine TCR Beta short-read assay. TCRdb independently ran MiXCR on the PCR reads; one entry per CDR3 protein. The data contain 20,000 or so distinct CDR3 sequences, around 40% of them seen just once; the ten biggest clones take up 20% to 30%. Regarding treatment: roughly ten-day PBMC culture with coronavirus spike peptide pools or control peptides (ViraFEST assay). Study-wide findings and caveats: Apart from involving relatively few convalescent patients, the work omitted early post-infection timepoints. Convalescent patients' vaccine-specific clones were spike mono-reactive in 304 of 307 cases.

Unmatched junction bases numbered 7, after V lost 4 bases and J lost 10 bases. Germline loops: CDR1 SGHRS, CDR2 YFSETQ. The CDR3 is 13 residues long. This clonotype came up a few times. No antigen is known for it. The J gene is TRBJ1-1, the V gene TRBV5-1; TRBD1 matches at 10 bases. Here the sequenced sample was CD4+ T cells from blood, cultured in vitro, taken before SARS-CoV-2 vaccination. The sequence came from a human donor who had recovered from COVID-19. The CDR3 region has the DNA TGCGCCAGCAGCACCGGGACAGGGGAAGGAGCTTTCTTT. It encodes CASSTGTGEGAFF.